This record looks at one T cell receptor beta chain sequence and its context. This sample stems from a study of blood T cells in healthy people across ages. Aged roughly 6 to 95, donors were systemically healthy Caucasians from Russia. A second PCR of 7 to 11 cycles used a sample-barcoded 5' primer and a J-beta primer mix. Unique molecular identifiers of 12 random nucleotides labeled each cDNA. TCRdb redid the calling of the 5' RACE reads with MiXCR, one entry per CDR3 protein. Seen here are roughly 1,800,000 distinct CDR3 sequences, 49% observed once, and the top ten hold approximately 2.1%. The sequence came from a middle-aged woman in good health. The sample comprised blood.

CDR3 in amino acids: CASSYKTSGNTQYF. The CDR3 bases are TGTGCCAGCAGCTATAAGACGTCCGGGAATACGCAGTATTTT. The chain combines TRBV13 with TRBJ2-3, with TRBD2 as a possible D gene (5 bases). The CDR3 runs 14 residues. Germline CDR1 PRHDT, CDR2 FYEKMQ (reference sequence). V was shortened by 4 bases and J by 7 bases, with 15 bases between the two germline ends. The entire variable domain, with the rest obtained from reference TRBV13 and TRBJ2-3, is as follows: AAGVIQSPRHLIKEKRETATLKCYPIPRHDTVYWYQQGPGQDPQFLISFYEKMQSDKGSIPDRFSAQQFSDYHSELNMSSLELGDSALYFCASSYKTSGNTQYFGPGTRLTVL.